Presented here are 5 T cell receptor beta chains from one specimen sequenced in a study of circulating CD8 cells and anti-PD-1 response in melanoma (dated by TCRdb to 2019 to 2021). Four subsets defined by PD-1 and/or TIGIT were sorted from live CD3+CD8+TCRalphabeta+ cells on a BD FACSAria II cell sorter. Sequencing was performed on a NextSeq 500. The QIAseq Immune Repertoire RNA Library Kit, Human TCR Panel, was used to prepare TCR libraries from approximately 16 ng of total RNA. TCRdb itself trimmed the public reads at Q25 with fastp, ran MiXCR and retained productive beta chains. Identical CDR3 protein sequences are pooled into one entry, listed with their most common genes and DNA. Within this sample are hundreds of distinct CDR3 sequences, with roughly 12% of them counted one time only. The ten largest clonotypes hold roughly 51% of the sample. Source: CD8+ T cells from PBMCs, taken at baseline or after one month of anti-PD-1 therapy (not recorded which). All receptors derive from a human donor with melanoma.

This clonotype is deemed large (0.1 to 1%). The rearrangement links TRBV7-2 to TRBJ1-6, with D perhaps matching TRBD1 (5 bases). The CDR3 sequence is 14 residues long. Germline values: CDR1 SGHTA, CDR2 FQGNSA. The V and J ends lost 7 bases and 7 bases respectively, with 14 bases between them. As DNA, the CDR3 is TGTGCCAGCACCCAGGGAAAGACAAATTCACCCCTCCACTTT. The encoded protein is CASTQGKTNSPLHF.

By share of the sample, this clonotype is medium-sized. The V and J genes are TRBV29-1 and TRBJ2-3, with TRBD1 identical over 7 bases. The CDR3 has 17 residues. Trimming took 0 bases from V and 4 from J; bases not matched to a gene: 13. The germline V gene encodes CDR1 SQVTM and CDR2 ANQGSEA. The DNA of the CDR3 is TGCAGCGTTGAAGATTTGGCGCAGGGGGAAGGAGCAGATACGCAGTATTTT. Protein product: CSVEDLAQGEGADTQYF.

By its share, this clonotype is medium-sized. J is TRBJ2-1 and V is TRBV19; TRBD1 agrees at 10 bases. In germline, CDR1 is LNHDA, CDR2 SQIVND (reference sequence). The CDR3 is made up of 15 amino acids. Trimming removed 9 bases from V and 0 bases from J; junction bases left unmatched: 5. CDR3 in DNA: TGTGCCAGCAGCGGACAGGGGGGCTCCTACAATGAGCAGTTCTTC. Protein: CASSGQGGSYNEQFF. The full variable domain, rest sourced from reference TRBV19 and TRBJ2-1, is DGGITQSPKYLFRKEGQNVTLSCEQNLNHDAMYWYRQDPGQGLRLIYYSQIVNDFQKGDIAEGYSVSREKKESFPLTVTSAQKNPTAFYLCASSGQGGSYNEQFFGPGTRLTVL.

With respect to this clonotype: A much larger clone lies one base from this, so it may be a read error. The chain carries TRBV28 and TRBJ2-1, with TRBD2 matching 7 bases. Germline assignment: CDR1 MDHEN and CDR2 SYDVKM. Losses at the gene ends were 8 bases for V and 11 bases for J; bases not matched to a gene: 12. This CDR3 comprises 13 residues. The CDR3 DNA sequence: TGTGCCAGCGCACCGGGACTACCTAATAAGCAGTTCTTC. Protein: CASAPGLPNKQFF.

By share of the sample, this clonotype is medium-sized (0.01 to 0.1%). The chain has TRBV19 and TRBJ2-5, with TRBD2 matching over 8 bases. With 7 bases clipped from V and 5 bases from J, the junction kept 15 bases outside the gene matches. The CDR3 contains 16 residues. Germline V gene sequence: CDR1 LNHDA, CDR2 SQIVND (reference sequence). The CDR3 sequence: CASTASGGNFLETQYF. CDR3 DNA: TGTGCCAGTACAGCCAGCGGGGGAAATTTTTTGGAGACCCAGTACTTC.